The 17 T cell receptor beta chains presented below share a single source sample, sequenced in a study of cytomegalovirus exposure and HLA in healthy donors. It was with 60 Vbeta and 13 Jbeta primers that the PCR ran. The assay was immunoSEQ multiplex PCR, and TCRdb's table has in-frame clones only and misses some. The repertoire holds about 180,000 clones, with approximately 80% as singletons. Sequenced: PBMCs. These receptors came from a girl aged 10-17 years in good health and CMV-seropositive.

The CDR3 DNA reads TGCAGCGTTGAAGGGTTGGGACTAGCGGGAGGAGGGACAGATACGCAGTATTTT. The encoded protein is CSVEGLGLAGGGTDTQYF. This chain connects TRBV29-1 to TRBJ2-3; 15 positions agree with TRBD2. J gave up 3 bases and V 1 base, and 8 bases lay outside the gene matches. CDR3 size: 18 residues. In germline, CDR1 is SQVTM, CDR2 ANQGSEA.

The genes are TRBV11-3 and TRBJ2-2, with 8 nucleotides matching TRBD1. V lost 3 bases and J lost 3; bases outside the gene matches: 3. The CDR3 covers 15 residues. CDR1 SGHNT and CDR2 YENEEA come from the germline V gene. Here the CDR3 reads CASSFRGLDTGELFF. The CDR3 DNA reads TGTGCCAGCAGCTTCAGGGGGCTAGACACCGGGGAGCTGTTTTTT.

The chain uses TRBV19 and TRBJ2-3; 11 nucleotides line up with TRBD2. Germline loops: CDR1 LNHDA, CDR2 SQIVND (reference sequence). The CDR3 sequence is 16 residues long. V was pared by 5 bases and J by 2 bases, with 6 bases of the junction left unmatched. CDR3 sequence: CASSGRLAGITDTQYF. Here the CDR3 DNA reads TGTGCCAGTAGTGGTAGACTAGCGGGGATCACAGATACGCAGTATTTT.

The chain links TRBV9 to TRBJ2-1; 7 bases agree with TRBD2. Trimming removed 1 base from V and 4 bases from J; junction bases left unmatched: 11. Germline CDR1 SGDLS, CDR2 YYNGEE. The CDR3 has 17 amino acids. DNA for the CDR3: TGTGCCAGCAGCGTACGTTTGGGGCTAGCGGAATACAATGAGCAGTTCTTC. Protein: CASSVRLGLAEYNEQFF. Looking up the rest from reference TRBV9 and TRBJ2-1 gives the full variable domain: DSGVTQTPKHLITATGQRVTLRCSPRSGDLSVYWYQQSLDQGLQFLIQYYNGEERAKGNILERFSAQQFPDLHSELNLSSLELGDSALYFCASSVRLGLAEYNEQFFGPGTRLTVL.

The chain joins TRBV12-2 to TRBJ1-4; the D call in the table, TRBD1, was not verified against the DNA. TRBV12-2 is listed as a pseudogene. The CDR3 has 12 amino acids. CDR3 in DNA: TGTGCAAGTCGCTTGAGGGGGACGGAAACTCATTTT. Translation gives CASRLRGTETHF.

This chain connects TRBV5-4 to TRBJ2-3, with TRBD1 identical over 8 bases. There are 15 residues in the CDR3. Germline V CDR1 and CDR2: SGHNT, YYREEE (reference sequence). J was trimmed by 1 base and V by 2 bases; bases with no gene match: 3. In DNA, the CDR3 is TGTGCCAGCAGCTTCGGACAGGGTCGCACAGATACGCAGTATTTT. This sequence encodes CASSFGQGRTDTQYF.

This chain connects TRBV7-9 to TRBJ1-4; D is ambiguous. The CDR3 loop spans 14 amino acids. The germline CDR1 and CDR2 sequences are SEHNR and FQNEAQ (reference sequence). The ends were cut back, 5 bases at V and 3 bases at J, with 10 bases in the middle. The CDR3 coding sequence is TGTGCCAGCAGCATTGGGCAGTCTAATGAAAAACTGTTTTTT. It yields the protein CASSIGQSNEKLFF.

The chain has TRBV7-6 and TRBJ1-1; D call uncertain. The CDR3 consists of 13 residues. Germline values: CDR1 SGHVS, CDR2 FNYEAQ. V was clipped by 2 bases and J by 0 bases, with 4 bases between them. The CDR3 loop is CASSLSLNTEAFF. Here the CDR3 DNA reads TGTGCCAGCAGCTTAAGCCTGAACACTGAAGCTTTCTTT.

The CDR3 DNA follows: TGTGCCATCAGTGAGTCTAACGGGACACCGGGCACCGGGGAGCTGTTTTTT. Its protein product is CAISESNGTPGTGELFF. The chain carries TRBV10-3 and TRBJ2-2; possibly TRBD1 for D (6 bases). The CDR3 runs 17 residues. Germline V gene sequence: CDR1 ENHRY, CDR2 SYGVKD. V was pared by 0 bases and J by 4 bases, with 15 bases between.

The chain couples TRBV18 to TRBJ1-3, with D possibly TRBD1 on 5 matching bases. CDR1 and CDR2 from the germline V gene are KGHSH and LQKENI. The CDR3 has 14 residues. The V and J ends lost 3 bases and 4 bases respectively, with 10 bases between them. CDR3 DNA sequence: TGTGCCAGCTCACCTCAGGGTATCGGAAACACCATATATTTT. It specifies CASSPQGIGNTIYF.

The chain uses TRBV11-2 and TRBJ2-1; 7 bases fit TRBD2. J was trimmed by 7 bases and V by 0 bases; bases with no gene match: 15. From germline, CDR1 is SGHAT and CDR2 FQNNGV. CDR3 length: 18 residues. The chain's CDR3 is CASSLDAGGTGGRNEQFF. CDR3 sequence (DNA): TGTGCCAGCAGCTTAGATGCGGGTGGGACCGGGGGGAGGAATGAGCAGTTCTTC.

The V call is TRBV29-1, the J call TRBJ1-2; D not certain. V was clipped by 4 bases and J by 2 bases, with 5 bases between them. Germline assignment: CDR1 SQVTM and CDR2 ANQGSEA. The CDR3 has 11 amino acids. In nucleotides, the CDR3 is TGCAGCGTTGCACAGAACTATGGCTACACCTTC. This gives the protein CSVAQNYGYTF.

The chain recombines TRBV19 with TRBJ2-1; tentatively, D is TRBD1 (5 bases). V lost 5 bases, J lost 7 bases, and 15 bases lay in between. CDR3 length equals 14 residues. CDR1 LNHDA and CDR2 SQIVND come from the germline V gene (reference sequence). CDR3 DNA: TGTGCCAGTAGTCCCCTAGTGGGGCCTAATGAGCAGTTCTTC. Translating gives CASSPLVGPNEQFF.

The chain is built from TRBV27 and TRBJ1-4, with 9 bases identical to TRBD1. The CDR3 consists of 14 residues. V trimming: 8 bases; J trimming: 11 bases; junction bases outside the gene matches: 12. Germline CDR1 is MNHEY and CDR2 is SMNVEV (reference sequence). The chain's CDR3 is CASGRTGEIRKLFF. The CDR3 DNA follows: TGTGCCAGCGGCCGGACAGGGGAAATTCGGAAACTGTTTTTT.

This chain joins TRBV7-9 and TRBJ2-5, with D perhaps matching TRBD1 (5 bases). V was pared by 5 bases and J by 5 bases, with 15 bases between. Germline V CDR1 and CDR2: SEHNR, FQNEAQ (reference sequence). This CDR3 has 14 amino acids. The CDR3 sequence: CASSPLRAGETQYF. DNA for the CDR3: TGTGCCAGCAGCCCCTTACGGGCAGGGGAGACCCAGTACTTC.

The rearrangement links TRBV4-2 to TRBJ2-1, with 7 bases aligning to TRBD2. Germline-derived CDR1 and CDR2 are LGHNA and YNFKEQ. CDR3 length: 15 residues. Trimming at V came to 0 bases and at J to 6 bases, leaving 5 bases not matched to a gene. CDR3 amino acids: CASSQDGTGGNEQFF. CDR3 nucleotide sequence: TGTGCCAGCAGCCAAGATGGTACGGGAGGCAATGAGCAGTTCTTC.

V usage is TRBV7-9 and J usage is TRBJ2-2; D may be TRBD1 (6 bases). Per germline, CDR1 SEHNR and CDR2 FQNEAQ (reference sequence). V was clipped by 4 bases and J by 1 base, with 10 bases between them. This CDR3 spans 15 amino acids. For the CDR3, the DNA is TGTGCCAGCAGCTCCCGGGACATGAACACCGGGGAGCTGTTTTTT. Protein: CASSSRDMNTGELFF. Looking up the rest from reference TRBV7-9 and TRBJ2-2 gives the full variable domain: DTGVSQNPRHKITKRGQNVTFRCDPISEHNRLYWYRQTLGQGPEFLTYFQNEAQLEKSRLLSDRFSAERPKGSFSTLEIQRTEQGDSAMYLCASSSRDMNTGELFFGEGSRLTVL.